One sample yielded the 24 T cell receptor beta chains listed below, sequenced in a study of T cell responses to AZD1222 COVID-19 vaccine (dated by TCRdb to the early 2020s). Library preparation employed the immunoSEQ multiplex PCR assay. TCRdb limited this immuneACCESS table to in-frame rearrangements with V and J called. A share of clones is missing; checked studies link under half to unresolved V genes, and the rest is unexplained. The sample data list around 200,000 clones, and about 91% of these were observed just once. The ten largest clones take up about 0.53% of the sample. What this sample's time point label stands for: baseline before first vaccination. The source material was peripheral blood, sampled on day 0 of AZD1222 vaccination. These receptors were collected from an adult in good health.

The chain uses TRBV19 and TRBJ1-5; D not certain. Germline-derived CDR1 and CDR2 are LNHDA and SQIVND (reference sequence). V gave up 3 bases and J gave up 0 bases, with 9 bases separating them. There are 15 residues in the CDR3. CDR3 nucleotide sequence: TGTGCCAGTAGTATCCCCCGGCCTAGCAATCAGCCCCAGCATTTT. Translated, it gives CASSIPRPSNQPQHF.

The V and J genes are TRBV7-6 and TRBJ2-7; perhaps TRBD2 as D (5 bases). CDR1 is SGHVS and CDR2 is FNYEAQ in the germline V gene. The CDR3 totals 15 residues. V was shortened by 6 bases and J by 2 bases, with 17 bases between the two germline ends. This chain's CDR3 is CASSPGGGLAYEQYF. Here the CDR3 DNA reads TGTGCCAGCAGTCCCGGTGGTGGACTGGCCTACGAGCAGTACTTC. Combining the CDR3 with reference TRBV7-6 and TRBJ2-7 gives the whole variable domain GAGVSQSPRYKVTKRGQDVALRCDPISGHVSLYWYRQALGQGPEFLTYFNYEAQQDKSGLPNDRFSAERPEGSISTLTIQRTEQRDSAMYRCASSPGGGLAYEQYFGPGTRLTVT.

V usage is TRBV28 and J usage is TRBJ1-3; D gene unclear. Trimming pared 7 bases from V and 4 bases from J, leaving 11 bases between. The germline V gene encodes CDR1 MDHEN and CDR2 SYDVKM. This CDR3 comprises 13 residues. CDR3 DNA sequence: TGTGCCAGCATTCCTGTCTTCGGAAACACCATATATTTT. This encodes CASIPVFGNTIYF.

This clone was detected only a few times. The V call is TRBV28, the J call TRBJ1-2; perhaps TRBD1 as D (6 bases). With 9 bases removed from V and 6 bases from J, the gap between germline ends came to 11 bases. The CDR3 has 11 amino acids. Germline CDR1 is MDHEN and CDR2 is SYDVKM. As DNA, the CDR3 is TGTGCCAGTACAGGGTTGGATGGCTACACCTTC. Residues: CASTGLDGYTF.

The V and J genes are TRBV10-3 and TRBJ1-1; TRBD1 aligns across 7 bases. The CDR3 consists of 13 residues. The germline gives CDR1 ENHRY, CDR2 SYGVKD. Trimming took 6 bases from V and 4 from J; bases not matched to a gene: 5. The CDR3 loop reads CAIRKDRVTEAFF. The CDR3, as DNA: TGTGCCATCAGGAAAGACAGGGTCACTGAAGCTTTCTTT.

The chain is built from TRBV19 and TRBJ2-2; 10 bases are shared with TRBD2. The CDR3 runs 17 residues. Trimming removed 4 bases from V and 8 bases from J; junction bases left unmatched: 13. CDR1 is LNHDA and CDR2 is SQIVND in the germline V gene (reference sequence). CDR3 residues: CASSTPLAGVGVGELFF. The CDR3 nucleotides read TGTGCCAGTAGTACCCCCCTAGCGGGAGTGGGGGTTGGGGAGCTGTTTTTT.

The chain combines TRBV2 with TRBJ1-6; possibly TRBD1 for D (5 bases). CDR3 size: 15 residues. The V end was cut by 4 bases, the J end by 5 bases, with 12 bases between. Per germline, CDR1 SNHLY and CDR2 FYNNEI. CDR3 residues: CASSVGEIHNSPLHF. The CDR3 nucleotides are TGTGCCAGCAGTGTGGGGGAGATCCATAATTCACCCCTCCACTTT. Variable domain in full (rest from reference TRBV2 and TRBJ1-6): EPEVTQTPSHQVTQMGQEVILRCVPISNHLYFYWYRQILGQKVEFLVSFYNNEISEKSEIFDDQFSVERPDGSNFTLKIRSTKLEDSAMYFCASSVGEIHNSPLHFGNGTRLTVT.

This chain uses TRBV5-1 with TRBJ2-7; 7 bases fit TRBD1. Trimming removed 3 bases from V and 3 bases from J; junction bases left unmatched: 9. CDR3 size: 15 residues. Germline V gives CDR1 SGHRS, CDR2 YFSETQ. CDR3 sequence reads: CASSSGQASSYEQYF. CDR3 DNA: TGCGCCAGCAGCTCTGGACAGGCGTCTAGCTACGAGCAGTACTTC.

This clone occurred once. V is TRBV7-2 and J is TRBJ1-2; 7 bases match TRBD1. The CDR3 has 13 residues. Germline V gene lookup returns CDR1 SGHTA and CDR2 FQGNSA. Trimming at V came to 4 bases and at J to 6 bases, leaving 5 bases not matched to a gene. The CDR3 loop is CASSSGGSDGYTF. CDR3 nucleotides: TGTGCCAGCAGCTCAGGGGGTTCGGATGGCTACACCTTC.

V usage is TRBV19 and J usage is TRBJ2-7, with 9 positions matching TRBD1. CDR1 and CDR2 from the germline V gene are LNHDA and SQIVND (reference sequence). V dropped 7 bases and J dropped 4; count of bases not matched to a gene: 8. This CDR3 comprises 14 residues. The CDR3 protein is CASTRGQGTYEQYF. As DNA, the CDR3 is TGTGCCAGTACCAGAGGACAGGGGACATACGAGCAGTACTTC.

The chain couples TRBV28 to TRBJ1-1; TRBD1 agrees at 7 bases. CDR3 length: 14 residues. Germline-derived CDR1 and CDR2 are MDHEN and SYDVKM. The junction had 7 bases not matched to a gene; V was cut back by 3 bases and J by 6 bases. The CDR3 loop reads CASSFARDSPEAFF. The CDR3 nucleotides read TGTGCCAGCAGTTTCGCCAGGGACAGTCCTGAAGCTTTCTTT.

The chain couples TRBV6-5 to TRBJ1-2, with TRBD1 matching over 7 bases. Trimming at V came to 5 bases and at J to 5 bases, leaving 11 bases not matched to a gene. The germline V gene encodes CDR1 MNHEY and CDR2 SVGAGI. The CDR3 spans 15 residues. CDR3: CASSPRAGGPYGYTF. The DNA for the CDR3 is TGTGCCAGCAGTCCCCGGGCAGGGGGACCTTATGGCTACACCTTC.

The chain is built from TRBV7-3 and TRBJ1-2, with no clear D. This CDR3 region has 13 residues. Germline V lookup: CDR1 SGHTA, CDR2 FQGTGA. V was pared by 6 bases and J by 3 bases, with 11 bases between. The CDR3 nucleotides are TGTGCCAGCAGTTTTGCAGATTACTATGGCTACACCTTC. Protein sequence: CASSFADYYGYTF.

This clone was counted between two and nine times. J is TRBJ1-4 and V is TRBV28, with 7 bases aligning to TRBD1. Losses at the gene ends were 2 bases for V and 8 bases for J; bases not matched to a gene: 5. This CDR3 has 14 residues. The germline CDR1 and CDR2 sequences are MDHEN and SYDVKM. The CDR3 sequence is CASSLRTGGEKLFF. In nucleotides, the CDR3 is TGTGCCAGCAGTTTAAGGACAGGCGGCGAAAAACTGTTTTTT.

The CDR3 sequence: CASSQERGNYGYTF. The CDR3 coding sequence is TGTGCCAGCAGCCAAGAGCGAGGGAACTATGGCTACACCTTC. The chain recombines TRBV4-2 with TRBJ1-2; D uncertain. V lost 0 bases to trimming and J lost 2 bases, with 7 bases between them. Looked up from germline, CDR1 is LGHNA and CDR2 is YNFKEQ. The CDR3 consists of 14 residues.

The rearrangement joins TRBV7-2 to TRBJ2-2, with 11 bases that match TRBD2. The CDR3 loop spans 16 amino acids. Germline CDR1 and CDR2: SGHTA and FQGNSA. The trim removed 1 base at V and 5 bases at J, leaving 3 bases unmatched. The CDR3 sequence: CASSLEASGRTGELFF. DNA for the CDR3: TGTGCCAGCAGCTTAGAAGCTAGCGGGAGGACCGGGGAGCTGTTTTTT.

The chain carries TRBV28 and TRBJ1-2; 11 bases align to TRBD1. After removal of 3 bases from V and 7 bases from J, the junction contained 4 bases not matched to a gene. Germline V gene lookup returns CDR1 MDHEN and CDR2 SYDVKM. CDR3 length: 14 amino acids. The CDR3 protein is CASSFGQGAGGYTF. The CDR3 nucleotides are TGTGCCAGCAGTTTCGGACAGGGGGCAGGTGGCTACACCTTC.

This clone was counted only a few times. The sample carries other DNA sequences with the same CDR3. The chain is built from TRBV28 and TRBJ2-3; D gene ambiguous. The CDR3 sequence is 12 residues long. From germline, CDR1 is MDHEN and CDR2 SYDVKM. V lost 2 bases, J lost 6 bases, and 6 bases lay in between. The CDR3 bases are TGTGCCAGCAGTTTAGCTACGGATACGCAGTATTTT. The encoded protein is CASSLATDTQYF.

The chain recombines TRBV9 with TRBJ2-5; 10 bases align to TRBD2. Losses at the gene ends were 1 base for V and 2 bases for J; bases not matched to a gene: 2. This CDR3 is 15 amino acids long. In germline, CDR1 is SGDLS, CDR2 YYNGEE. CDR3 in amino acids: CASSVTSGIQETQYF. CDR3 in DNA: TGTGCCAGCAGCGTAACTAGCGGGATTCAAGAGACCCAGTACTTC.

V and J are TRBV5-1 and TRBJ2-5; a possible D gene is TRBD2 (6 bases). Trimming removed 2 bases at V and 7 bases at J, with 18 bases between. This CDR3 comprises 15 residues. Germline assignment: CDR1 SGHRS and CDR2 YFSETQ. The CDR3 loop reads CASSFVAPPGGTQYF. CDR3 DNA sequence: TGCGCCAGCAGCTTCGTTGCCCCGCCCGGGGGGACCCAGTACTTC.

The J gene is TRBJ1-5, the V gene TRBV2, with a weak D call TRBD1 (5 bases). CDR3 length equals 12 residues. Trimming stripped 7 bases from V and 7 bases from J, with 11 bases between. The germline gives CDR1 SNHLY, CDR2 FYNNEI. This CDR3 reads CASKYGGQPQHF. The CDR3 DNA reads TGTGCCAGCAAGTACGGGGGGCAGCCCCAGCATTTT.

This rearrangement joins TRBV11-2 to TRBJ2-5; 7 nucleotides line up with TRBD2. The trim removed 1 base at V and 7 bases at J, leaving 3 bases unmatched. Germline V gene lookup returns CDR1 SGHAT and CDR2 FQNNGV. The CDR3 runs 13 residues. CDR3 coding DNA: TGTGCCAGCAGCTTAGGAAGGGAGGGGACCCAGTACTTC. This translates into CASSLGREGTQYF.

This rearrangement joins TRBV28 to TRBJ1-2; the D is unclear. With 1 base removed from V and 4 bases from J, the gap between germline ends came to 16 bases. This CDR3 contains 16 residues. Germline CDR1 is MDHEN and CDR2 is SYDVKM. The CDR3 coding sequence is TGTGCCAGCAGTTTATCCTGGATCAGGCTCCGCTATGGCTACACCTTC. This encodes CASSLSWIRLRYGYTF.

This chain links TRBV15 with TRBJ1-6; unclear D gene. Germline V gene sequence: CDR1 LNHNV, CDR2 YYDKDF (reference sequence). The CDR3 is made up of 14 amino acids. The V end lost 1 base, the J end lost 3 bases, and 4 bases lay between the germline ends. CDR3 sequence (DNA): TGTGCCACCAGCAGAGTAAACTATAATTCACCCCTCCACTTT. This translates into CATSRVNYNSPLHF. Looking up the rest from reference TRBV15 and TRBJ1-6 gives the full variable domain: DAMVIQNPRYQVTQFGKPVTLSCSQTLNHNVMYWYQQKSSQAPKLLFHYYDKDFNNEADTPDNFQSRRPNTSFCFLDIRSPGLGDTAMYLCATSRVNYNSPLHFGNGTRLTVT.